Given below is one TCR beta chain in context. The sample originates from a study of shared clonotypes between healthy human individuals. Germline CDR1 MNHEY, CDR2 SMNVEV (reference sequence). The CDR3 is 14 residues long. Trimming cost V 5 bases and J 8 bases, with 15 bases left between them. Libraries were prepared by immunoSEQ multiplex PCR; TCRdb keeps only in-frame clonotypes and omits some of them. The data contain more than 400,000 clones, almost 80% of them singletons. The unsorted samples had tens of millions of PBMCs used for genomic DNA. The material sequenced was PBMCs. The sequence was collected from a woman in her 40s in good health. Some clones in this sample may be carry-over from other donors' samples. The gene calls are TRBV27 and TRBJ2-2; D is ambiguous. The CDR3 spells CASSGDRVLGELFF. CDR3 in DNA: TGTGCCAGCAGTGGCGACCGGGTTTTAGGGGAGCTGTTTTTT.